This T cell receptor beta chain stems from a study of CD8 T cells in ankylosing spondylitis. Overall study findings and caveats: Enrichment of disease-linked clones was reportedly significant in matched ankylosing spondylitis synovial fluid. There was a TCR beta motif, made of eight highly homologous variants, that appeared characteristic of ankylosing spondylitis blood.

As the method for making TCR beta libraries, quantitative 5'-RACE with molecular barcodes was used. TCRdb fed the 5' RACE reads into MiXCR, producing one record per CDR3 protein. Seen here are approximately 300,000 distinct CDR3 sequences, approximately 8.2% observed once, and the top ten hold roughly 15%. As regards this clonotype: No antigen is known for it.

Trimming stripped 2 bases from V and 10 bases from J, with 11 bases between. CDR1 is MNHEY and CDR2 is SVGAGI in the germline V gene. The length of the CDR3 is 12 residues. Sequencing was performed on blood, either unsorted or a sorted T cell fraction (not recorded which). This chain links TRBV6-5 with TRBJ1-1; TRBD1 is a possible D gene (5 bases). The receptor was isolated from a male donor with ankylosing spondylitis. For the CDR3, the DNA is TGTGCCAGCAGTTACGGGGCGACGGGAGCTTTCTTT. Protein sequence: CASSYGATGAFF.